These 15 T cell receptor beta chains came from one sample sequenced in a study of cytomegalovirus exposure and HLA in healthy donors. Primers for the PCR totalled 60 Vbeta and 13 Jbeta. Method: immunoSEQ multiplex PCR; TCRdb's copy keeps in-frame clones and lacks some. Recorded for this sample: around 140,000 clones. Specimen: PBMCs. Source of these receptors: a woman between 40 and 50 years old in good health and CMV-seropositive.

The CDR3 is CASKGVGYTF. The CDR3 DNA follows: TGTGCCAGCAAAGGGGTTGGCTACACCTTC. V usage is TRBV6-1 and J usage is TRBJ1-2, with D maybe TRBD1 (5 bases). This CDR3 is 10 amino acids long. CDR1 MNHNS and CDR2 SASEGT come from the germline V gene. Trimming left V 7 bases short and J 7 bases short, with 7 bases between.

V usage is TRBV5-1 and J usage is TRBJ1-2; tentative D call: TRBD1 (6 bases). V dropped 2 bases and J dropped 7 bases, with 9 bases sitting between them. Germline values: CDR1 SGHRS, CDR2 YFSETQ. The CDR3 has 12 amino acids. The CDR3 DNA reads TGCGCCAGCAGCTTACAGGGCGGTGGCTACACCTTC. Translation gives CASSLQGGGYTF.

CDR3 region: CASSGGTGDNQPQHF. CDR3 sequence (DNA): TGTGCCAGCAGCGGGGGGACAGGGGACAATCAGCCCCAGCATTTT. The chain combines TRBV11-2 with TRBJ1-5, with TRBD1 identical over 10 bases. CDR1 is SGHAT and CDR2 is FQNNGV in the germline V gene. This CDR3 is built from 15 residues. V was clipped by 5 bases and J by 3 bases; unmatched bases: 4.

The J gene is TRBJ1-1, the V gene TRBV11-3, with D unclear. The ends were cut back, 3 bases at V and 2 bases at J, with 7 bases in the middle. Germline lookup yields CDR1 SGHNT and CDR2 YENEEA. The CDR3 length is 13 residues. CDR3 DNA sequence: TGTGCCAGCAGCTTTCGACAAAACACTGAAGCTTTCTTT. Amino acid sequence: CASSFRQNTEAFF.

This chain joins TRBV13 and TRBJ2-7, with a tentative D call TRBD1 (5 bases). This CDR3 is 14 amino acids long. Trimming removed 0 bases at V and 2 bases at J, with 8 bases between. Germline CDR1 and CDR2: PRHDT and FYEKMQ (reference sequence). The CDR3 bases are TGTGCCAGCAGCTTAGGAGGGGCACCCTACGAGCAGTACTTC. Its translation: CASSLGGAPYEQYF.

V usage is TRBV14 and J usage is TRBJ2-7; TRBD2 aligns across 8 bases. The CDR3 is 15 residues long. CDR1 and CDR2 from the germline V gene are SGHDN and FVKESK. Trimming took 4 bases from V and 6 from J; bases not matched to a gene: 11. The CDR3 sequence is CASSPWSGGPGEQYF. CDR3 sequence (DNA): TGTGCCAGCAGCCCCTGGTCGGGAGGGCCTGGCGAGCAGTACTTC.

This chain uses TRBV30 with TRBJ1-2; D ambiguous. CDR1 and CDR2 (germline): GTSNPN, SVGIG (reference sequence). Trimming left V 4 bases short and J 8 bases short, with 11 bases between. CDR3 length: 11 residues. For the CDR3, the DNA is TGTGCCTGGATACCCCTAGGCGGCTACACCTTC. Amino acids: CAWIPLGGYTF.

J is TRBJ1-3 and V is TRBV6-1; 7 bases match TRBD1. Germline lookup yields CDR1 MNHNS and CDR2 SASEGT. The CDR3 has 13 amino acids. Unmatched junction bases numbered 0, after V lost 4 bases and J lost 3 bases. In nucleotides, the CDR3 is TGTGCCAGCAGTGGGACAGGTGGAAACACCATATATTTT. Its translation is CASSGTGGNTIYF.

V and J are TRBV10-2 and TRBJ2-3; 9 nucleotides match TRBD1. The CDR3 is 14 amino acids. The J segment lost 3 bases and the V segment lost 6 bases, leaving 4 bases of the junction unmatched. Germline CDR1 is WSHSY and CDR2 is SAAADI. This chain's CDR3 is CASSPGQGTDTQYF. The CDR3 DNA sequence: TGCGCCAGCAGCCCGGGACAGGGAACAGATACGCAGTATTTT.

V is TRBV29-1 and J is TRBJ2-5; TRBD1 matches at 9 bases. The V gene end was trimmed by 4 bases and the J gene end by 2 bases; junction bases not matched to a gene: 8. The CDR3 consists of 15 residues. CDR1 SQVTM and CDR2 ANQGSEA come from the germline V gene. In nucleotides, the CDR3 is TGCAGCGTTGGACTAGAGGGACAGGGTCAAGAGACCCAGTACTTC. Its translation is CSVGLEGQGQETQYF.

The chain has TRBV10-3 and TRBJ2-2; D is possibly TRBD2 (5 bases). The CDR3 has 12 amino acids. The germline CDR1 and CDR2 sequences are ENHRY and SYGVKD. Trimming removed 8 bases at V and 5 bases at J, with 9 bases between. The CDR3 sequence is CAIGRETGELFF. Written as DNA, the CDR3 is TGTGCCATCGGTAGGGAGACCGGGGAGCTGTTTTTT.

The rearrangement uses TRBV10-3 and TRBJ2-7, with D unresolved. Trimming removed 0 bases from V and 1 base from J, with 4 bases in between. Germline V lookup: CDR1 ENHRY, CDR2 SYGVKD. The CDR3 is made up of 13 amino acids. For the CDR3, the DNA is TGTGCCATCAGTGAGTCCACTTCCTACGAGCAGTACTTC. It yields the protein CAISESTSYEQYF.

This chain links TRBV9 with TRBJ1-3; a possible D gene is TRBD1 (6 bases). Germline CDR1 reads SGDLS; CDR2 reads YYNGEE. CDR3 size: 16 residues. V lost 0 bases, J lost 0 bases, and 10 bases lay in between. CDR3 region: CASSVGRDNSGNTIYF. Here the CDR3 DNA reads TGTGCCAGCAGCGTAGGACGGGACAACTCTGGAAACACCATATATTTT.

The chain couples TRBV7-3 to TRBJ2-7; the match to TRBD1 covers 9 bases. Germline V gene lookup returns CDR1 SGHTA and CDR2 FQGTGA. V shed 3 bases and J 5 bases; nucleotides not matched to a gene: 2. CDR3 length equals 13 residues. The CDR3 region has the DNA TGTGCCAGCAGCTTTACAGGGGGCCACGAGCAGTACTTC. This gives the protein CASSFTGGHEQYF. The whole variable domain, filled in from reference TRBV7-3 and TRBJ2-7, reads GAGVSQTPSNKVTEKGKYVELRCDPISGHTALYWYRQSLGQGPEFLIYFQGTGAADDSGLPNDRFFAVRPEGSVSTLKIQRTERGDSAVYLCASSFTGGHEQYFGPGTRLTVT.

According to its frequency, this clone is medium-sized. The chain employs TRBV4-3 and TRBJ2-6, with D perhaps matching TRBD1 (6 bases). Germline-derived CDR1 and CDR2 are LGHNA and YSLEER. Trimming left V 0 bases short and J 2 bases short, with 8 bases between. The CDR3 covers 16 residues. CDR3 coding DNA: TGCGCCAGCAGCCAAGATGAGGGGGCTGGGGCCAACGTCCTGACTTTC. Translation gives CASSQDEGAGANVLTF.